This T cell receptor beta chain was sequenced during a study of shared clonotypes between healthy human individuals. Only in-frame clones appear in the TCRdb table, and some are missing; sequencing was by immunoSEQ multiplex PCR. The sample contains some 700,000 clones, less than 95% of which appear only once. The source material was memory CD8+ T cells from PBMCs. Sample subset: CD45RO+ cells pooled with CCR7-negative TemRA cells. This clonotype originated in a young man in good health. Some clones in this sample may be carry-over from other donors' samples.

CDR3 DNA sequence: TGTGCCAGCAGCCAAGGCCCGGGACTAGCGTACTACGAGCAGTACTTC. Translation: CASSQGPGLAYYEQYF. The chain has TRBV14 and TRBJ2-7, with 10 bases identical to TRBD2. Germline CDR1 is SGHDN and CDR2 is FVKESK. The V segment lost 1 base and the J segment 3 bases; nucleotides outside the gene matches: 6. CDR3 length equals 16 residues.